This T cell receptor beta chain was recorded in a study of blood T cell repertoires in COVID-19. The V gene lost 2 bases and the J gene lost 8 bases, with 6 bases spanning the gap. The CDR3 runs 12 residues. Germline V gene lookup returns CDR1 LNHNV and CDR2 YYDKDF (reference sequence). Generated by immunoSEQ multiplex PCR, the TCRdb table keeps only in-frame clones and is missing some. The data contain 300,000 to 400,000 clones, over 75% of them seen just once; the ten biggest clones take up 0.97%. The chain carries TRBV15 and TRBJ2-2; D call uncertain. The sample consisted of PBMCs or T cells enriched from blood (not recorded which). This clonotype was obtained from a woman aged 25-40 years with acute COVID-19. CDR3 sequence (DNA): TGTGCCACCAGCAGAATTAATGGGGAGCTGTTTTTT. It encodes CATSRINGELFF.